The 8 T cell receptor beta chains in this list originate from one sample, sequenced in a study of CD8+ T cells in alopecia areata. TCR sequencing used cDNA made by reverse transcription of extracted RNA. TCRdb keeps only in-frame clones here, not all; method: immunoSEQ multiplex PCR. Found here are roughly 65,000 clones, around 49% of them singletons; the top ten hold approximately 18%. The sample in question was CD8+ T cells sorted from blood, obtained at week 0. The receptors were gathered from a human donor with alopecia areata.

The V gene is TRBV7-2, the J gene TRBJ1-5, with D possibly being TRBD1 (6 bases). Germline V gives CDR1 SGHTA, CDR2 FQGNSA. This CDR3 has 16 residues. The V gene lost 1 base and the J gene lost 3 bases, with 13 bases spanning the gap. CDR3 sequence: CASSLVSGTLNQPQHF. As DNA, the CDR3 is TGTGCCAGCAGCTTAGTTTCGGGGACACTCAATCAGCCCCAGCATTTT.

The genes are TRBV6-1 and TRBJ2-3; the D gene is possibly TRBD1 (6 bases). V lost 4 bases and J lost 4, with 18 bases in between. The germline gives CDR1 MNHNS, CDR2 SASEGT. The CDR3 is made up of 16 amino acids. The CDR3 loop is CASSGGQGVLPDTQYF. For the CDR3, the DNA is TGTGCCAGCAGTGGGGGACAAGGGGTGCTCCCAGATACGCAGTATTTT.

The chain links TRBV7-2 to TRBJ2-5; D perhaps matches TRBD1 (6 bases). CDR1 is SGHTA and CDR2 is FQGNSA in the germline V gene. The germline V and J ends were trimmed by 1 base and 0 bases, with 12 bases remaining between them. The CDR3 length is 16 residues. The CDR3 sequence: CASSLGTGTYQETQYF. The DNA for the CDR3 is TGTGCCAGCAGCTTAGGGACCGGGACATACCAAGAGACCCAGTACTTC.

The chain couples TRBV27 to TRBJ1-1; D uncertain. Germline values: CDR1 MNHEY, CDR2 SMNVEV (reference sequence). Trimming took off 2 bases at V and 1 base at J, with 8 bases between the two ends. The CDR3 loop spans 14 amino acids. CDR3 DNA: TGTGCCAGCAGTTTAGCGGACGCGAACACTGAAGCTTTCTTT. Protein: CASSLADANTEAFF.

The gene calls are TRBV7-9 and TRBJ2-6, with a possible D match to TRBD1 (5 bases). CDR3 length: 19 residues. V dropped 1 base and J dropped 1 base, with 17 bases sitting between them. Germline assignment: CDR1 SEHNR and CDR2 FQNEAQ (reference sequence). The CDR3, as DNA: TGTGCCAGCAGCTTAGTTCGGCAGGGTTCCCGATCTGGGGCCAACGTCCTGACTTTC. Encoded protein: CASSLVRQGSRSGANVLTF.

V is TRBV30 and J is TRBJ2-7; D remains unclear. Germline CDR1 and CDR2: GTSNPN and SVGIG (reference sequence). The CDR3 is 14 residues long. V was clipped by 4 bases and J by 2 bases, with 15 bases between them. CDR3 protein: CAWIRSSVAYEQYF. As DNA, the CDR3 is TGTGCCTGGATCCGCTCCAGCGTGGCCTACGAGCAGTACTTC.

This chain uses TRBV30 with TRBJ2-5; TRBD2 matches at 9 bases. There are 14 residues in the CDR3. The germline V gene has CDR1 GTSNPN and CDR2 SVGIG (reference sequence). V lost 5 bases, J lost 4 bases, and 8 bases stayed unmatched. The chain's CDR3 is CAWGGGRAGETQYF. Written as DNA, the CDR3 is TGTGCCTGGGGTGGCGGGAGGGCAGGAGAGACCCAGTACTTC.

This clone was counted a few times. V and J are TRBV27 and TRBJ2-3; D not resolved. This CDR3 region has 12 residues. Between the trimmed V and J ends, which lost 8 bases and 0 bases, there was a span of 6 bases. CDR1 is MNHEY, CDR2 SMNVEV, per germline (reference sequence). The CDR3 sequence is CASAQSTDTQYF. The DNA for the CDR3 is TGTGCCAGCGCCCAAAGCACAGATACGCAGTATTTT.